This T cell receptor beta chain emerged from a study of cytomegalovirus exposure and HLA in healthy donors. Looking at the study overall: Unique TCRs numbering roughly 80 million, obtained from HLA-typed donors, made up an early data release.

60 Vbeta and 13 Jbeta primers were used in PCR. Assay: immunoSEQ multiplex PCR; the TCRdb copy retains only in-frame clones and omits some. This table has roughly 160,000 clones, about 72% appearing once. V was pared by 6 bases and J by 1 base, with 0 bases of the junction left unmatched. CDR3 length: 14 residues. Looked up from germline, CDR1 is SGHVS and CDR2 is FQNEAQ. This clonotype was sampled from a man over 45 in good health and CMV-seropositive. The sample comprised PBMCs. The chain employs TRBV7-8 and TRBJ2-2; 9 nucleotides match TRBD2. The CDR3 is CASRLAGNTGELFF. CDR3 sequence (DNA): TGTGCCAGCAGACTAGCGGGGAACACCGGGGAGCTGTTTTTT.